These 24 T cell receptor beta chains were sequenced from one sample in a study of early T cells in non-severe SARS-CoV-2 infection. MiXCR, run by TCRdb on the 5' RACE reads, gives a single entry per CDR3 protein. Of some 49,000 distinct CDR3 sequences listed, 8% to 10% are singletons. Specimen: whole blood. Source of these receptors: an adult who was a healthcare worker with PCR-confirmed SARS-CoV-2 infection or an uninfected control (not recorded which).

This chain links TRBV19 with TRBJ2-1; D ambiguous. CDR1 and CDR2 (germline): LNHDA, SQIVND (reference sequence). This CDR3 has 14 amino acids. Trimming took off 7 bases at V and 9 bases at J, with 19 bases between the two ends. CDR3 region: CASTALAASTEQFF. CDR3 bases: TGTGCCAGTACCGCCTTGGCAGCCAGTACTGAGCAGTTCTTC.

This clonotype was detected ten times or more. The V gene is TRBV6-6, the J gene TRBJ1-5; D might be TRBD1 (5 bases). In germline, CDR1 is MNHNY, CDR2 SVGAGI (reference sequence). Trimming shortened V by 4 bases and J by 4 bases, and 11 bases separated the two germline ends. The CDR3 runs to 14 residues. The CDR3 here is CASSSPGGNQPQHF. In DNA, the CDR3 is TGTGCCAGCAGTTCTCCGGGGGGAAATCAGCCCCAGCATTTT.

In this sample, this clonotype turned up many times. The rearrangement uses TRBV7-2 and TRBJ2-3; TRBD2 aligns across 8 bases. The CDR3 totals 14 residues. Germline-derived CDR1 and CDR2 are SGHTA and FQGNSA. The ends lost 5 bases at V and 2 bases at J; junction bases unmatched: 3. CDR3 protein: CASSRRGVTDTQYF. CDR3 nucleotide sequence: TGTGCCAGCAGCCGGCGGGGGGTCACAGATACGCAGTATTTT.

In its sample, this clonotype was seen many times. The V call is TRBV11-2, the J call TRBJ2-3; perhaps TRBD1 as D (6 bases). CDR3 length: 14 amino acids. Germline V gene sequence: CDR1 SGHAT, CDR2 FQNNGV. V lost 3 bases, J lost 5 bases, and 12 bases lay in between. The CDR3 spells CASSLGRGLDTQYF. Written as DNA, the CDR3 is TGTGCCAGCAGCTTGGGCAGGGGATTAGATACGCAGTATTTT.

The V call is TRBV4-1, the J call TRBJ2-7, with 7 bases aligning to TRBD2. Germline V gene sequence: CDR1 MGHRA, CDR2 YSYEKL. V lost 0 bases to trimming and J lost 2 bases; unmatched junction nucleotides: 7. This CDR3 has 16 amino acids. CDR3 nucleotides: TGCGCCAGCAGCCAAGATCGCCCTAGCGGTGCCTACGAGCAGTACTTC. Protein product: CASSQDRPSGAYEQYF.

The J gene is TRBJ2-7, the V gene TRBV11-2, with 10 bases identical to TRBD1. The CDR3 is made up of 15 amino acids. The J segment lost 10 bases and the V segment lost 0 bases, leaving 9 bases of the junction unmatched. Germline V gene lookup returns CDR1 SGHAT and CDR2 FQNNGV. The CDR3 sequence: CASSLDLSGTGVQYF. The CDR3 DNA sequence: TGTGCCAGCAGCTTAGATCTTTCCGGGACAGGGGTTCAGTACTTC.

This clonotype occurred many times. In nucleotides, the CDR3 is TGTGCCAGCAGCTTAGCGGGGAGCACAGATACGCAGTATTTT. Encoded protein: CASSLAGSTDTQYF. The chain links TRBV7-8 to TRBJ2-3; no definite D call. CDR3 length: 14 amino acids. CDR1 is SGHVS, CDR2 FQNEAQ, per germline. The ends were cut back, 0 bases at V and 0 bases at J, with 4 bases in the middle.

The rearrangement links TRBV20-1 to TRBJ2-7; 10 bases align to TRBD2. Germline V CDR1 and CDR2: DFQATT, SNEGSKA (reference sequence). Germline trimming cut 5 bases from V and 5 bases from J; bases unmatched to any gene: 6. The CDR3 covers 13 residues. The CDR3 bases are TGCAGTGCTCTAGCGGGAGTCGACAACGAGCAGTACTTC. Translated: CSALAGVDNEQYF.

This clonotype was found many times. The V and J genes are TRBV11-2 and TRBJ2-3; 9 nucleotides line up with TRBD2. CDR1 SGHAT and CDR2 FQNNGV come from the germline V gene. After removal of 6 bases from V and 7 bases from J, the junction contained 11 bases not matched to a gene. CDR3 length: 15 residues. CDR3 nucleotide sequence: TGTGCCAGCAGTTCGATAGCGGGAGATCCAAATACGCAGTATTTT. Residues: CASSSIAGDPNTQYF. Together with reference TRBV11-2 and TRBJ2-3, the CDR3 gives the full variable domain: EAGVAQSPRYKIIEKRQSVAFWCNPISGHATLYWYQQILGQGPKLLIQFQNNGVVDDSQLPKDRFSAERLKGVDSTLKIQPAKLEDSAVYLCASSSIAGDPNTQYFGPGTRLTVL.

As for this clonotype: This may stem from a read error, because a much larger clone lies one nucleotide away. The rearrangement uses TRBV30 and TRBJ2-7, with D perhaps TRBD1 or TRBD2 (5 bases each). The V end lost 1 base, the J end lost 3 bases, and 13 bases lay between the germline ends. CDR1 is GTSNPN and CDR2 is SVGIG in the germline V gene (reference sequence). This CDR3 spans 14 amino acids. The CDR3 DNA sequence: TGTGCCTGGAGTGCTGGGAGAGGGGACTACGAGCAGTACTTC. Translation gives CAWSAGRGDYEQYF.

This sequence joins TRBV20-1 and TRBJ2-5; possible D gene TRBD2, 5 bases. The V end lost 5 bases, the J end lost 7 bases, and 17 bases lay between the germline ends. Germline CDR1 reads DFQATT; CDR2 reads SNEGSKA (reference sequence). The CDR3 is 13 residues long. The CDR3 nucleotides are TGCAGTGCTGATTATCCCGGGGTCGGGACCCAGTACTTC. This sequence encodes CSADYPGVGTQYF.

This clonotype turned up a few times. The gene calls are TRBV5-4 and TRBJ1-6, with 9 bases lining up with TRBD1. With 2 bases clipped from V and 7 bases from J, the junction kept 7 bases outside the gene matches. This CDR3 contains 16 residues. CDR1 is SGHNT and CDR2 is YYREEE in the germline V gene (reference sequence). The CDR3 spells CASSFPGTGRNSPLHF. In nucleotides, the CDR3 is TGTGCCAGCAGCTTCCCCGGGACAGGGAGGAATTCACCCCTCCACTTT.

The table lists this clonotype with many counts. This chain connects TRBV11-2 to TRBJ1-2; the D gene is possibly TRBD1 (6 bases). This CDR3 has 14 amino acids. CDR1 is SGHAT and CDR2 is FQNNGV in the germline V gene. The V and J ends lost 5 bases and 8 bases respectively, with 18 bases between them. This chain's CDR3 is CASSGTRRGQGYTF. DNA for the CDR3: TGTGCCAGCAGCGGGACACGGAGAGGGCAGGGCTACACCTTC.

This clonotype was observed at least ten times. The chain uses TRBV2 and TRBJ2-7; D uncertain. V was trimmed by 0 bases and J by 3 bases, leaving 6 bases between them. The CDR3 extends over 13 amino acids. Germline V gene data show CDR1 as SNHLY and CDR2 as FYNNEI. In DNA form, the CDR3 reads TGTGCCAGCAGTGAAGCACTACACTACGAGCAGTACTTC. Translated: CASSEALHYEQYF.

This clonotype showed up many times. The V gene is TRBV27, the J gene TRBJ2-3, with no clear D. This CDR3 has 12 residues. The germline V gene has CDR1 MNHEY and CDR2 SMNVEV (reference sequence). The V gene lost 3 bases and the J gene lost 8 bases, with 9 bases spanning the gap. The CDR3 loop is CASSFPGPTQYF. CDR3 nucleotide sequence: TGTGCCAGCAGTTTTCCCGGGCCTACGCAGTATTTT.

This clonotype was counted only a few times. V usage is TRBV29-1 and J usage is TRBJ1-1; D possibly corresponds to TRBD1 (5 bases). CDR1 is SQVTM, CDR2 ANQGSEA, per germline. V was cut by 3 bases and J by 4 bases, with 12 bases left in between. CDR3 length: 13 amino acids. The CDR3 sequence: CSVDRQGVTEAFF. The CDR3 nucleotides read TGCAGCGTTGATAGGCAGGGAGTCACTGAAGCTTTCTTT.

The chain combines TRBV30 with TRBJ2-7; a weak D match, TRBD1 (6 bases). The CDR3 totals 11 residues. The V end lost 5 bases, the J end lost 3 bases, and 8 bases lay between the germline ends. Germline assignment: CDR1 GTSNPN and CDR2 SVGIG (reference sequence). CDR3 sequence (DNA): TGTGCCTGGGCGGACAGCTACGAGCAGTACTTC. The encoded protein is CAWADSYEQYF.

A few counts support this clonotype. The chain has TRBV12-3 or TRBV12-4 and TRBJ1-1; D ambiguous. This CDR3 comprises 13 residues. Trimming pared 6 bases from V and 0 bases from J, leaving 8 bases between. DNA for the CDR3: TGTGCCAGCAGAGCGGAAATGAACACTGAAGCTTTCTTT. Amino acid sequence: CASRAEMNTEAFF.

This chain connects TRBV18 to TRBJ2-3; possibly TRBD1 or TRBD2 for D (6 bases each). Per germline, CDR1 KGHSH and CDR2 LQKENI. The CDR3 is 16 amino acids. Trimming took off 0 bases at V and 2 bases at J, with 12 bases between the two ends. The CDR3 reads CASSPPRGRLTDTQYF. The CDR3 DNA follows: TGTGCCAGCTCACCACCCCGGGGGCGCCTCACAGATACGCAGTATTTT.

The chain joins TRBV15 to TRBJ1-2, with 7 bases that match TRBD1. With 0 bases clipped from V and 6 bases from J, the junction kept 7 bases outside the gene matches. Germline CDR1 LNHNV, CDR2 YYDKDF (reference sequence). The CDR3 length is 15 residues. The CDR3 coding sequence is TGTGCCACCAGCAGAGATGCCGGGACAGCTGATGGCTACACCTTC. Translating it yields CATSRDAGTADGYTF.

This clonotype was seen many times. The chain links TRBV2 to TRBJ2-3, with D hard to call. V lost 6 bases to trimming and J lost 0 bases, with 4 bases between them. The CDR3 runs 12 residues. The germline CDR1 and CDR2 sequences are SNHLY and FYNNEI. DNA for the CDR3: TGTGCCAGCAGGGGTAGCACAGATACGCAGTATTTT. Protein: CASRGSTDTQYF.

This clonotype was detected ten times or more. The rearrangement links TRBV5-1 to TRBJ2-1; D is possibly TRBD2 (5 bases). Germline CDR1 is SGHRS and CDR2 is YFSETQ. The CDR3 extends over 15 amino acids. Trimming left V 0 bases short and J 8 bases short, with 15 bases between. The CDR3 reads CASSLEGGGRYEQFF. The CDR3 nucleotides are TGCGCCAGCAGCTTGGAGGGCGGAGGAAGGTATGAGCAGTTCTTC.

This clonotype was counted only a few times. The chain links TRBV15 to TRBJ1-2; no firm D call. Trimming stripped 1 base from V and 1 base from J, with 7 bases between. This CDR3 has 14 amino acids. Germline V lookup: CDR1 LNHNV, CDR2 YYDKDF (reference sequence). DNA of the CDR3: TGTGCCACCAGCAGAGCGGGCTTTAACTATGGCTACACCTTC. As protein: CATSRAGFNYGYTF.

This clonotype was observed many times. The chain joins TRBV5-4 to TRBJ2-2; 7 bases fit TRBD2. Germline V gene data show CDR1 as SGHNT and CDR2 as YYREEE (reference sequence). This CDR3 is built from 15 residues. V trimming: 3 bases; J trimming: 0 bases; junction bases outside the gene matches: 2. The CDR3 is CASSWAGANTGELFF. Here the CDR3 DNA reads TGTGCCAGCAGCTGGGCGGGGGCGAACACCGGGGAGCTGTTTTTT.